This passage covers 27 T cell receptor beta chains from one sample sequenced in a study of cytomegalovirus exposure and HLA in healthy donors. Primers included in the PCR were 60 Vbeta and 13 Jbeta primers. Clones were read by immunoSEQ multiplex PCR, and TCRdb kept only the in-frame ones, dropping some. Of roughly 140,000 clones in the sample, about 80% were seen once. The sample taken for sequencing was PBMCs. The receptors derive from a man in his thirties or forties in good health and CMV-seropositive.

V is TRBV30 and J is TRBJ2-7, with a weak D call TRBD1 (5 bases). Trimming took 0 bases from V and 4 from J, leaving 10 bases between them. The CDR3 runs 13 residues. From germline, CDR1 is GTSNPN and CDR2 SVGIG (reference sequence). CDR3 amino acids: CAWSVGVDYEQYF. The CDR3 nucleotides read TGTGCCTGGAGTGTAGGGGTGGATTACGAGCAGTACTTC. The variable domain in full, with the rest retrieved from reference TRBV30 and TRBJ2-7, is SQTIHQWPATLVQPVGSPLSLECTVEGTSNPNLYWYRQAAGRGLQLLFYSVGIGQISSEVPQNLSASRPQDRQFILSSKKLLLSDSGFYLCAWSVGVDYEQYFGPGTRLTVT.

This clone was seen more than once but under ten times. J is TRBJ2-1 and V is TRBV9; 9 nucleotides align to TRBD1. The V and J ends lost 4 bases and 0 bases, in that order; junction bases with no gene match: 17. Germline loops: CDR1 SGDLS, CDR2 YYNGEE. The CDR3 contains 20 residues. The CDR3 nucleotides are TGTGCCAGCAGCTCTAGTCGGAGATGGACAGGGGACGGCTCCTACAATGAGCAGTTCTTC. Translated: CASSSSRRWTGDGSYNEQFF.

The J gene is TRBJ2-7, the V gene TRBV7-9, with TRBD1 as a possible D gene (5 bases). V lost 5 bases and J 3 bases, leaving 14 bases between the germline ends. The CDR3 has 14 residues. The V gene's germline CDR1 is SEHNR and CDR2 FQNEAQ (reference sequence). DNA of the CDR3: TGTGCCAGCAGCCCAGGGCTGGATAGCTACGAGCAGTACTTC. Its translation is CASSPGLDSYEQYF.

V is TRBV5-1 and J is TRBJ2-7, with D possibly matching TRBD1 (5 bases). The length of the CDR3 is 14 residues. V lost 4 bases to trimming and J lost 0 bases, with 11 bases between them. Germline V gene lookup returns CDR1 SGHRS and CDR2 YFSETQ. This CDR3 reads CASSEAGFSYEQYF. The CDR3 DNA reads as TGCGCCAGCAGCGAAGCAGGGTTCTCCTACGAGCAGTACTTC.

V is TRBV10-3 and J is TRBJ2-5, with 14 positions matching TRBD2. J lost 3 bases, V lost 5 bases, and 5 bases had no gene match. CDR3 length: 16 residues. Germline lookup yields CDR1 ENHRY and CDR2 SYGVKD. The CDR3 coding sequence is TGTGCCATCAGTACCGGGACTAGCGGGGGAGAAGAGACCCAGTACTTC. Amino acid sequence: CAISTGTSGGEETQYF.

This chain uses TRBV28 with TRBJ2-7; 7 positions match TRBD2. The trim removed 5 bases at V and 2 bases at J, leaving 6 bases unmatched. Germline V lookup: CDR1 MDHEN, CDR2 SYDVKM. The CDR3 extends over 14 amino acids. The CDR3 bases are TGTGCCAGCAGTAGCATGGGAGGGACCTACGAGCAGTACTTC. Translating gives CASSSMGGTYEQYF.

Written as DNA, the CDR3 is TGTGCCAGCAGCGATCCCACAGGCGTGGGCGGGGAGCTGTTTTTT. Translating it yields CASSDPTGVGGELFF. The chain carries TRBV7-6 and TRBJ2-2; possibly TRBD1 for D (5 bases). The V and J ends lost 5 bases and 7 bases respectively, with 17 bases between them. This CDR3 has 15 residues. The germline CDR1 and CDR2 sequences are SGHVS and FNYEAQ. The full variable domain, completed using reference TRBV7-6 and TRBJ2-2, is GAGVSQSPRYKVTKRGQDVALRCDPISGHVSLYWYRQALGQGPEFLTYFNYEAQQDKSGLPNDRFSAERPEGSISTLTIQRTEQRDSAMYRCASSDPTGVGGELFFGEGSRLTVL.

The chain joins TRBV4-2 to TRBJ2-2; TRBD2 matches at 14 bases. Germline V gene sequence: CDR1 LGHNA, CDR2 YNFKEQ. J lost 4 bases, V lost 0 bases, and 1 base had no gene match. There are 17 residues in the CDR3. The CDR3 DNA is TGTGCCAGCAGCCAAGAGGGACTAGCGGGGGTCACCGGGGAGCTGTTTTTT. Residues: CASSQEGLAGVTGELFF.

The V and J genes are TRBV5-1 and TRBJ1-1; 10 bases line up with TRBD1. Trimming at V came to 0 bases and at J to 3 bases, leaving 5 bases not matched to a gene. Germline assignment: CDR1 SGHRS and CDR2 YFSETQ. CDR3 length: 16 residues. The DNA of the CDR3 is TGCGCCAGCAGCTTGGGTAGCGGACAGGGGGACACTGAAGCTTTCTTT. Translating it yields CASSLGSGQGDTEAFF.

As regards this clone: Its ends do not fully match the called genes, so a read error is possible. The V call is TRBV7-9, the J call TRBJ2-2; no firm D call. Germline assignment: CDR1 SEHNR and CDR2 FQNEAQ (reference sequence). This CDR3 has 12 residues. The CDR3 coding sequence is TGTTCCAGCAGCTTTCGAGCCGGGGAGCTGTTTTTT. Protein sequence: CSSSFRAGELFF.

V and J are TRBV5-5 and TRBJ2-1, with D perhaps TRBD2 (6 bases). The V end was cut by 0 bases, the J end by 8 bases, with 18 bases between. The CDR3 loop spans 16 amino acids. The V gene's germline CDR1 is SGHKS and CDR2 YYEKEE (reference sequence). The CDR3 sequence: CASSLEGFGGLDEQFF. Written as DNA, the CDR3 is TGTGCCAGCAGCTTGGAAGGGTTTGGGGGACTGGATGAGCAGTTCTTC. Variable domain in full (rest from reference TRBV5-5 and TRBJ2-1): DAGVTQSPTHLIKTRGQQVTLRCSPISGHKSVSWYQQVLGQGPQFIFQYYEKEERGRGNFPDRFSARQFPNYSSELNVNALLLGDSALYLCASSLEGFGGLDEQFFGPGTRLTVL.

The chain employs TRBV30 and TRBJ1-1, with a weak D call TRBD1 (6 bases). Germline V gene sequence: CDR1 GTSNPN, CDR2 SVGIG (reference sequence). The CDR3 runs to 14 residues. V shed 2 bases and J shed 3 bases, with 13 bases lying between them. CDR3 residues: CAWSKKQGDTEAFF. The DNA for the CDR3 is TGTGCCTGGAGTAAGAAACAGGGAGACACTGAAGCTTTCTTT.

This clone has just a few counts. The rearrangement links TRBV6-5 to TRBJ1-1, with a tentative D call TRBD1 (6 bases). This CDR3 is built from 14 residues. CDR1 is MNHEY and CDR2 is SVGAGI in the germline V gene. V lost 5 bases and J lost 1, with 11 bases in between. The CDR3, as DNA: TGTGCCAGCAGTGAATCAGGGGAGAACACTGAAGCTTTCTTT. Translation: CASSESGENTEAFF.

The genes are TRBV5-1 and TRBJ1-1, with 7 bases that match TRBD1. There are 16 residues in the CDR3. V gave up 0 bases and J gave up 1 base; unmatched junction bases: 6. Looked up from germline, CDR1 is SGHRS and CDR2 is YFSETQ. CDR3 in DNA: TGCGCCAGCAGCTTGGGGGTTGGGACAGAGAACACTGAAGCTTTCTTT. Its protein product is CASSLGVGTENTEAFF.

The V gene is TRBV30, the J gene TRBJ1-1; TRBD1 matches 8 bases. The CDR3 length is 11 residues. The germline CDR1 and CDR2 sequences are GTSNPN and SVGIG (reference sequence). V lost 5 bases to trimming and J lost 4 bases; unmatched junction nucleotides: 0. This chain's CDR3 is CAWGQGTEAFF. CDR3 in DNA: TGTGCCTGGGGACAGGGCACTGAAGCTTTCTTT.

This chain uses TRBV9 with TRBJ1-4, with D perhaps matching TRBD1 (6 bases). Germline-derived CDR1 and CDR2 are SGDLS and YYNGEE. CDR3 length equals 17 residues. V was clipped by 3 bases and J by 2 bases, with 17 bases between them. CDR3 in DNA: TGTGCCAGCAGCGCCGGCGGGTGGGGGCGGACTAATGAAAAACTGTTTTTT. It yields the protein CASSAGGWGRTNEKLFF.

The CDR3 coding sequence is TGTGCCAGCAGTGGGGACAGCTCCTACGAGCAGTACTTC. Translation gives CASSGDSSYEQYF. The rearrangement links TRBV28 to TRBJ2-7, with 7 bases aligning to TRBD1. V lost 5 bases and J lost 0; bases outside the gene matches: 1. The germline V gene has CDR1 MDHEN and CDR2 SYDVKM. The CDR3 spans 13 residues.

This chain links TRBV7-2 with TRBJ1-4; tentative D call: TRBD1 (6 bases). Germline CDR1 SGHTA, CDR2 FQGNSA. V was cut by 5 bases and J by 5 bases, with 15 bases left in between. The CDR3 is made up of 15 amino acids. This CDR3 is CASSLQGFENEKLFF. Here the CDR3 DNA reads TGTGCCAGCAGCCTACAGGGATTCGAAAATGAAAAACTGTTTTTT.

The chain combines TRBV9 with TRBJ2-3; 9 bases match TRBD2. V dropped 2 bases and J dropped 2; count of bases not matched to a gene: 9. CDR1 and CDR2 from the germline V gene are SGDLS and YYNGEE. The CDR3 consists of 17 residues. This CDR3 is CASSVHISGGDTDTQYF. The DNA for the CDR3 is TGTGCCAGCAGCGTCCACATTAGCGGGGGCGACACAGATACGCAGTATTTT. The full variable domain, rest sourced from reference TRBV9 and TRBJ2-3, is DSGVTQTPKHLITATGQRVTLRCSPRSGDLSVYWYQQSLDQGLQFLIQYYNGEERAKGNILERFSAQQFPDLHSELNLSSLELGDSALYFCASSVHISGGDTDTQYFGPGTRLTVL.

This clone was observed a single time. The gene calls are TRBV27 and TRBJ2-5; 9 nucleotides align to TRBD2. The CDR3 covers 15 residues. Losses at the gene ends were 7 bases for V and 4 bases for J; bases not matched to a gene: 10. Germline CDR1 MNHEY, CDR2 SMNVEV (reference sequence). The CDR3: CASNPLSGRRETQYF. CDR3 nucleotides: TGTGCCAGCAATCCTCTCAGCGGGAGGAGAGAGACCCAGTACTTC.

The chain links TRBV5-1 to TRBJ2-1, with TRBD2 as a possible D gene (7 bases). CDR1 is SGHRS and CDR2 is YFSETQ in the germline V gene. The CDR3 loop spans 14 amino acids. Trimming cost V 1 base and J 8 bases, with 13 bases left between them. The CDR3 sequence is CASSLTTGRDEQFF. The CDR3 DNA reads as TGCGCCAGCAGCTTGACAACAGGGAGGGATGAGCAGTTCTTC.

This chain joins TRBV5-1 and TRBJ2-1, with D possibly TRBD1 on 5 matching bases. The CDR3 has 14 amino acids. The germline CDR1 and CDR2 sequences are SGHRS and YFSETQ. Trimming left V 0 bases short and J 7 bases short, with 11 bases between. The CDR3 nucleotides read TGCGCCAGCAGCTTGGCGATCCAGGGTAATGAGCAGTTCTTC. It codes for CASSLAIQGNEQFF.

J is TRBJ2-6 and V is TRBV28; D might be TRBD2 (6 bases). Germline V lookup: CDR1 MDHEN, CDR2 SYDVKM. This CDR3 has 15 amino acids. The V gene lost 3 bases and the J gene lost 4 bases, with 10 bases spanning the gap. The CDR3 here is CASSFRREGANVLTF. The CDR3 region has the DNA TGTGCCAGCAGTTTCAGGAGGGAAGGGGCCAACGTCCTGACTTTC.

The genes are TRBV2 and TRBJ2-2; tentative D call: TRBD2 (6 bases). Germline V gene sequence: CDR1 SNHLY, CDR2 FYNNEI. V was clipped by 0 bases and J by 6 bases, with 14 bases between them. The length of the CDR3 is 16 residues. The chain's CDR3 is CASSEAGLGLPGELFF. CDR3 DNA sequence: TGTGCCAGCAGTGAAGCGGGACTGGGACTCCCCGGGGAGCTGTTTTTT.

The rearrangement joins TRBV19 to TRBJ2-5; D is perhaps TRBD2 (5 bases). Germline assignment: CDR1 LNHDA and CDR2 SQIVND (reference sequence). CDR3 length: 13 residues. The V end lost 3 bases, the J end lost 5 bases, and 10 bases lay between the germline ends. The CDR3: CASSMFSGETQYF. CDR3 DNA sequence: TGTGCCAGTAGTATGTTCAGCGGCGAGACCCAGTACTTC.

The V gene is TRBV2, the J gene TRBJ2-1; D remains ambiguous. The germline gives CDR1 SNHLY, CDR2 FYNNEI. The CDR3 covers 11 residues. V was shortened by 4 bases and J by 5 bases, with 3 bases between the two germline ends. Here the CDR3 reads CASSADNEQFF. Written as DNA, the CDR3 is TGTGCCAGCAGTGCCGACAATGAGCAGTTCTTC.

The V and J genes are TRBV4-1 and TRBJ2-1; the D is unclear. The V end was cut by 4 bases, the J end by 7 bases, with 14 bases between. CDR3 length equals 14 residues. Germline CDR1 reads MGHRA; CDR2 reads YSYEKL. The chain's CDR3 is CASSLPVQRNEQFF. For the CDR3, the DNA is TGCGCCAGCAGCCTACCGGTCCAGCGAAATGAGCAGTTCTTC.